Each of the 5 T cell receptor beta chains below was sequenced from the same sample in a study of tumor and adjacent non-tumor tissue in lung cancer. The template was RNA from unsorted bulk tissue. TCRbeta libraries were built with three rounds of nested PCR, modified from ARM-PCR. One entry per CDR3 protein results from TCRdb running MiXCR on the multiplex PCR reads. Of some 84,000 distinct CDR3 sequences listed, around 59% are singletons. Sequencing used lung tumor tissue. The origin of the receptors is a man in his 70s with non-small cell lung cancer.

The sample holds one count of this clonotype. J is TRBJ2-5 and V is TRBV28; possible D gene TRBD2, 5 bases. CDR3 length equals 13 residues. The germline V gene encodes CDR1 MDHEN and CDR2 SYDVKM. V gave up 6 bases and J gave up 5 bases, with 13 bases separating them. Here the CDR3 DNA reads TGTGCCAGCAGCTCCGCTAGCACGGAGACCCAGTACTTC. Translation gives CASSSASTETQYF. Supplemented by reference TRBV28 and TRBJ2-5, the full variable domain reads DVKVTQSSRYLVKRTGEKVFLECVQDMDHENMFWYRQDPGLGLRLIYFSYDVKMKEKGDIPEGYSVSREKKERFSLILESASTNQTSMYLCASSSASTETQYFGPGTRLLVL.

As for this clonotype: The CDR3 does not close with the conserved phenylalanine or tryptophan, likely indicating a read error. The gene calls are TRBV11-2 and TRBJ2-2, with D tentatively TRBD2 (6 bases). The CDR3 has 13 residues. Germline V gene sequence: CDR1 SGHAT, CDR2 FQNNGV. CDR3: CASSPRGTGELFL. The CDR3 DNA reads TGCGCCAGCAGTCCACGGGGGACCGGGGAGCTGTTTTTG.

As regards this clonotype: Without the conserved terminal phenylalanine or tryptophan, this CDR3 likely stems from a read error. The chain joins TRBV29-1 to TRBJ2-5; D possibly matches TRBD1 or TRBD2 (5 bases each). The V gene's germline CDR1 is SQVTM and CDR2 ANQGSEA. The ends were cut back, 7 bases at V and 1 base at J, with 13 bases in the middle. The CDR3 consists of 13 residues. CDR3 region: CSAGQAIQETQYL. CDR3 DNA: TGCAGCGCGGGGCAAGCGATCCAAGAGACCCAGTACTTA.

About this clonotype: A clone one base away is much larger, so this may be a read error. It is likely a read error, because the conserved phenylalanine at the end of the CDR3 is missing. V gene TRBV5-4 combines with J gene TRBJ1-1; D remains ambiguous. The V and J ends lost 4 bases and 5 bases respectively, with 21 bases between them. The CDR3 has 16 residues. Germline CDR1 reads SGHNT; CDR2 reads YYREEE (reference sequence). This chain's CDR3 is CASSQDPLEPRTEAFL. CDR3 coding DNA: TGTGCCAGCAGCCAAGACCCCTTAGAACCGAGGACTGAAGCTTTCCTT.

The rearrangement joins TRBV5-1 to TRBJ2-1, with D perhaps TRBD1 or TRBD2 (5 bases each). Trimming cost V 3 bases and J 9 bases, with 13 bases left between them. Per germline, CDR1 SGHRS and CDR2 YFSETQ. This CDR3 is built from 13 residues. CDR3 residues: CASSSTWGSEQFF. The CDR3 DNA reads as TGCGCCAGCAGCTCGACATGGGGGTCTGAGCAGTTCTTC.